What follows describes a single T cell receptor (beta chain). Its target is not known. This entry belongs to a study of early T cells in non-severe SARS-CoV-2 infection. Study in general: Sequencing used unsorted whole-blood bulk RNA, so chains lack pairing.

Whole-study findings and limits: Matching against VDJdb likely underestimated virus-specific expansions, favoring anti-spike CD8.

Researchers attached unique molecular identifiers to individual cDNA molecules. Each CDR3 protein gets one entry after TCRdb re-called the 5' RACE reads with MiXCR. The table lists about 45,000 distinct CDR3 sequences, about 12% of them singletons. The source of this sequence is an adult who was a healthcare worker with PCR-confirmed SARS-CoV-2 infection or an uninfected control (not recorded which). Material for sequencing was whole blood.

CDR3 sequence: CAISERVQAYEQYF. For the CDR3, the DNA is TGTGCCATCAGTGAGAGGGTACAGGCCTACGAGCAGTACTTC. The chain recombines TRBV10-3 with TRBJ2-7; possible D gene TRBD1, 5 bases. Between the trimmed V and J ends, which lost 2 bases and 2 bases, there was a span of 10 bases. The germline gives CDR1 ENHRY, CDR2 SYGVKD. The length of the CDR3 is 14 residues.